Each of the 18 T cell receptor beta chains below was sequenced from the same sample in a study of beta chain features in type 1 diabetes. The study reverse transcribed the entire isolated RNA, so it sequenced expressed TCRB transcripts. The table came from immunoSEQ multiplex PCR; TCRdb's copy has only in-frame clones and leaves some out. The sample carries around 320,000 clones, around 15% recorded once. Sequenced sample: central memory CD4+ T cells from blood. These receptors all come from a man between 25 and 39 years old in good health.

This clone was picked up many times. This chain uses TRBV18 with TRBJ2-6, with D possibly being TRBD1 (5 bases). V lost 3 bases, J lost 0 bases, and 9 bases lay in between. Germline V gene data show CDR1 as KGHSH and CDR2 as LQKENI. CDR3 length: 16 amino acids. The CDR3 sequence: CASSPTAHSGANVLTF. CDR3 DNA sequence: TGTGCCAGCTCACCGACAGCCCACTCTGGGGCCAACGTCCTGACTTTC.

The rearrangement joins TRBV6-1 to TRBJ1-1, with D hard to call. The germline V and J ends were trimmed by 2 bases and 5 bases, with 12 bases remaining between them. In germline, CDR1 is MNHNS, CDR2 SASEGT. The CDR3 contains 14 residues. Here the CDR3 DNA reads TGTGCCAGCAGTGAACAGACTATGGGGACTGAAGCTTTCTTT. It specifies CASSEQTMGTEAFF.

The chain combines TRBV7-9 with TRBJ2-7; D not resolved. The CDR3 length is 15 residues. Germline CDR1 SEHNR, CDR2 FQNEAQ (reference sequence). The ends were cut back, 3 bases at V and 0 bases at J, with 12 bases in the middle. In nucleotides, the CDR3 is TGTGCCAGCAGCTTGGAAGGTGGCAGCTCCTACGAGCAGTACTTC. Its protein is CASSLEGGSSYEQYF.

This clone was picked up a small number of times. The chain links TRBV7-2 to TRBJ2-7; a weak D match, TRBD2 (5 bases). The CDR3 is made up of 13 amino acids. Between the trimmed V and J ends, which lost 5 bases and 6 bases, there was a span of 14 bases. The V gene's germline CDR1 is SGHTA and CDR2 FQGNSA. DNA for the CDR3: TGTGCCAGCAGCCTTCTCAGAGAGGGCGAGCAGTACTTC. Encoded protein: CASSLLREGEQYF.

This clone was counted many times. Just one base apart from a much larger clone, this may be a read error. The chain joins TRBV2 to TRBJ1-1; D not certain. Germline values: CDR1 SNHLY, CDR2 FYNNEI. This CDR3 spans 11 amino acids. Trimming took off 5 bases at V and 0 bases at J, with 1 base between the two ends. The CDR3 loop reads CASSLNTEAFF. The CDR3 nucleotides read TGTGCCAGCAGTCTGAACACTGAAGCTTTCTTT.

There are a few counts of this clone. The chain recombines TRBV4-1 with TRBJ1-4, with unresolved D. From germline, CDR1 is MGHRA and CDR2 YSYEKL. The V and J ends lost 1 base and 10 bases respectively, with 13 bases between them. This CDR3 spans 14 amino acids. The CDR3 sequence is CASSQGGSLGKLFF. CDR3 sequence (DNA): TGCGCCAGCAGCCAAGGTGGTTCCCTGGGAAAACTGTTTTTT.

This clone was found many times. V is TRBV2 and J is TRBJ2-2; the D call may be TRBD1 or TRBD2 (5 bases each). The germline CDR1 and CDR2 sequences are SNHLY and FYNNEI. V was clipped by 8 bases and J by 4 bases, with 11 bases between them. The CDR3 totals 13 residues. CDR3 sequence reads: CASDSGFTGELFF. In DNA, the CDR3 is TGTGCCAGCGACAGCGGCTTCACCGGGGAGCTGTTTTTT. Using reference TRBV2 and TRBJ2-2 for the parts outside the CDR3, the full variable domain is EPEVTQTPSHQVTQMGQEVILRCVPISNHLYFYWYRQILGQKVEFLVSFYNNEISEKSEIFDDQFSVERPDGSNFTLKIRSTKLEDSAMYFCASDSGFTGELFFGEGSRLTVL.

The chain employs TRBV11-2 and TRBJ1-1, with D maybe TRBD1 (6 bases). The V and J ends lost 3 bases and 5 bases respectively, with 16 bases between them. The germline gives CDR1 SGHAT, CDR2 FQNNGV. The CDR3 extends over 15 amino acids. CDR3 protein: CASSLAQGRRTEAFF. CDR3 nucleotides: TGTGCCAGCAGCTTGGCTCAGGGGAGGAGGACTGAAGCTTTCTTT.

This clone turned up a few times. CDR3 coding DNA: TGTGCCAGCTCCGAAACCCCGTTTGCGAGCACAGATACGCAGTATTTT. It codes for CASSETPFASTDTQYF. The rearrangement joins TRBV9 to TRBJ2-3; no reliable D call. The CDR3 has 16 residues. Germline V CDR1 and CDR2: SGDLS, YYNGEE. The germline V and J ends were trimmed by 7 bases and 0 bases, with 18 bases remaining between them. Full variable domain (missing parts from reference TRBV9 and TRBJ2-3): DSGVTQTPKHLITATGQRVTLRCSPRSGDLSVYWYQQSLDQGLQFLIQYYNGEERAKGNILERFSAQQFPDLHSELNLSSLELGDSALYFCASSETPFASTDTQYFGPGTRLTVL.

At least ten counts were recorded for this clone. The chain is built from TRBV5-4 and TRBJ2-3, with D possibly being TRBD1 or TRBD2 (5 bases each). CDR1 is SGHNT, CDR2 YYREEE, per germline (reference sequence). The V and J ends lost 0 bases and 3 bases respectively, with 11 bases between them. This CDR3 comprises 15 residues. CDR3 residues: CASSLGGTKTDTQYF. The CDR3, as DNA: TGTGCCAGCAGCTTGGGGGGGACGAAAACAGATACGCAGTATTTT.

Regarding this clone: One end of the junction does not line up with germline, which may come from a read error. The V call is TRBV7-7, the J call TRBJ2-5, with 7 bases identical to TRBD1. Germline lookup yields CDR1 SSHAT and CDR2 FNYEAQ (reference sequence). This CDR3 contains 15 residues. The CDR3 nucleotides are TGTGCTAGCAGCCCGACGGACAGGACCCAAGAGACCCAGTACTTC. Protein sequence: CASSPTDRTQETQYF.

The chain links TRBV2 to TRBJ2-3; unclear D gene. Trimming shortened V by 6 bases and J by 0 bases, and 16 bases separated the two germline ends. Germline CDR1 reads SNHLY; CDR2 reads FYNNEI. CDR3 length: 16 amino acids. CDR3 in DNA: TGTGCCAGCAGCCCCCCTCCAACTCCTAGCACAGATACGCAGTATTTT. Translated, it gives CASSPPPTPSTDTQYF.

This clone was seen only a few times. The rearrangement joins TRBV10-3 to TRBJ1-1; TRBD1 might be the D (5 bases). V was pared by 7 bases and J by 6 bases, with 15 bases between. CDR3 length equals 13 residues. Germline V gives CDR1 ENHRY, CDR2 SYGVKD. CDR3 residues: CAIMGLSPPEAFF. The CDR3, as DNA: TGTGCCATCATGGGGCTCAGCCCCCCTGAAGCTTTCTTT.

This clone has at least ten counts. The genes are TRBV9 and TRBJ2-1; D is unresolved. The CDR3 runs to 13 residues. The V gene's germline CDR1 is SGDLS and CDR2 YYNGEE. Deletions cut 2 bases from V and 4 bases from J, with 7 bases between. This CDR3 is CASSVTVYNEQFF. The DNA of the CDR3 is TGTGCCAGCAGCGTTACAGTGTACAATGAGCAGTTCTTC.

This clone was seen a few times. The chain recombines TRBV18 with TRBJ2-3, with D possibly being TRBD1 (5 bases). Trimming stripped 2 bases from V and 1 base from J, with 7 bases between. The CDR3 spans 14 residues. Germline V lookup: CDR1 KGHSH, CDR2 LQKENI. The CDR3 bases are TGTGCCAGCTCACCAATGGGGCGCACAGATACGCAGTATTTT. This codes for CASSPMGRTDTQYF.

This clone was counted at least ten times. This chain uses TRBV6-5 with TRBJ1-1; weak D call: TRBD1 (5 bases). The germline V gene has CDR1 MNHEY and CDR2 SVGAGI. The ends were cut back, 2 bases at V and 1 base at J, with 8 bases in the middle. The CDR3 is made up of 14 amino acids. CDR3 DNA sequence: TGTGCCAGCAGTTACAGGGGAAGGAACACTGAAGCTTTCTTT. It yields the protein CASSYRGRNTEAFF.

This clone was seen a handful of times. The rearrangement links TRBV25-1 to TRBJ2-1; 13 positions agree with TRBD2. Per the germline V gene, CDR1 is MGHDK and CDR2 is SYGVNS. Trimming took 6 bases from V and 5 from J; bases not matched to a gene: 4. This CDR3 region has 15 residues. The CDR3 DNA reads as TGTGCCAGCAGGATGGGACTAGCGGGAAACAATGAGCAGTTCTTC. Amino acid sequence: CASRMGLAGNNEQFF.

This chain links TRBV7-2 with TRBJ2-1; TRBD2 aligns across 7 bases. This CDR3 comprises 13 residues. The germline V gene has CDR1 SGHTA and CDR2 FQGNSA. With 1 base clipped from V and 9 bases from J, the junction kept 3 bases outside the gene matches. The CDR3 reads CASSLDRGSEQFF. The CDR3 DNA sequence: TGTGCCAGCAGCTTAGATCGCGGGAGTGAGCAGTTCTTC. Complete variable domain (other parts from reference TRBV7-2 and TRBJ2-1): GAGVSQSPSNKVTEKGKDVELRCDPISGHTALYWYRQSLGQGLEFLIYFQGNSAPDKSGLPSDRFSAERTGGSVSTLTIQRTQQEDSAVYLCASSLDRGSEQFFGPGTRLTVL.